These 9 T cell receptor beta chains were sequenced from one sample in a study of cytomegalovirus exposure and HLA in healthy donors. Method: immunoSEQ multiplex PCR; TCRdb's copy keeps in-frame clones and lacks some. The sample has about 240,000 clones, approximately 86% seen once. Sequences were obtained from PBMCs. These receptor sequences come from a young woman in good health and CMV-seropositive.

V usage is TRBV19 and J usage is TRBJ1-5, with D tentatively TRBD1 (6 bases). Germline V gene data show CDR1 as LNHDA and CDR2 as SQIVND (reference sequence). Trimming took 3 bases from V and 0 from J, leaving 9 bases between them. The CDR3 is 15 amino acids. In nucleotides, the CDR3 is TGTGCCAGTAGTATGGGGGCCCTTAGCAATCAGCCCCAGCATTTT. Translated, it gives CASSMGALSNQPQHF.

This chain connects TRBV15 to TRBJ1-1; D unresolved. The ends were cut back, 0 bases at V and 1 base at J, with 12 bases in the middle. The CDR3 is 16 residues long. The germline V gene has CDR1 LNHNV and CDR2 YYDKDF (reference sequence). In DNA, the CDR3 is TGTGCCACCAGCAGAGATATTGAGGGCCCGAACACTGAAGCTTTCTTT. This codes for CATSRDIEGPNTEAFF.

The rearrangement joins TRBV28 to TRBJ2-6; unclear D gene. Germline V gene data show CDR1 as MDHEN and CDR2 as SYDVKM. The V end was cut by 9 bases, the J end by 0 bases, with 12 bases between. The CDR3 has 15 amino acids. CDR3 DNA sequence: TGTGCCAGTTCCTATTTCGGCTCTGGGGCCAACGTCCTGACTTTC. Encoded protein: CASSYFGSGANVLTF.

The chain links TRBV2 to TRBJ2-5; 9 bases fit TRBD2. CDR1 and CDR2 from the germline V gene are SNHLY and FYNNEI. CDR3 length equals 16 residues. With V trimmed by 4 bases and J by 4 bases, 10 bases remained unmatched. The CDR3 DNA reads TGTGCCAGCAGTGGGGGGCTTAGCGGGAGAGGAGAGACCCAGTACTTC. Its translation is CASSGGLSGRGETQYF.

The CDR3 DNA reads TGTGCCAGCAGCTTCCAGCGGGGTGGTTCAGTAGAGCAGTTCTTC. Encoded protein: CASSFQRGGSVEQFF. This sequence joins TRBV7-2 and TRBJ2-1; 7 bases line up with TRBD2. With V trimmed by 3 bases and J by 10 bases, 12 bases remained unmatched. The CDR3 has 15 amino acids. The germline gives CDR1 SGHTA, CDR2 FQGNSA. The full variable domain, rest sourced from reference TRBV7-2 and TRBJ2-1, is GAGVSQSPSNKVTEKGKDVELRCDPISGHTALYWYRQSLGQGLEFLIYFQGNSAPDKSGLPSDRFSAERTGGSVSTLTIQRTQQEDSAVYLCASSFQRGGSVEQFFGPGTRLTVL.

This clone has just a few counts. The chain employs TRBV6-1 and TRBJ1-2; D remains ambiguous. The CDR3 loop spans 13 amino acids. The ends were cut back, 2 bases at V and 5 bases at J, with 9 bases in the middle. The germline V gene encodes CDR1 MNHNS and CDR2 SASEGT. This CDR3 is CASSEQALYGYTF. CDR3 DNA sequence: TGTGCCAGCAGTGAACAGGCGTTATATGGCTACACCTTC.

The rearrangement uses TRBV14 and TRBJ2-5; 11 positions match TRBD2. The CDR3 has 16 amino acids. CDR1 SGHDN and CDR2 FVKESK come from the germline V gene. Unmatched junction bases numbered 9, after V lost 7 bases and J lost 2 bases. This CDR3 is CASNNGLAGGQETQYF. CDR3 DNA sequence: TGTGCCAGCAACAACGGACTAGCGGGTGGACAAGAGACCCAGTACTTC.

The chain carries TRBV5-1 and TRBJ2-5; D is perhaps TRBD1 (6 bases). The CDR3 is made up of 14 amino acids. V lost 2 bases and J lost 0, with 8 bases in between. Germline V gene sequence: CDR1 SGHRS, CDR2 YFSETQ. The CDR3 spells CASSLGQHQETQYF. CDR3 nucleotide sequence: TGCGCCAGCAGCTTAGGACAGCACCAAGAGACCCAGTACTTC.

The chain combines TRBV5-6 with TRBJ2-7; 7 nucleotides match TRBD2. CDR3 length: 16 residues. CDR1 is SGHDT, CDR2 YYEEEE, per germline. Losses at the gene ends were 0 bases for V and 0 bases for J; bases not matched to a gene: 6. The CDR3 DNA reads TGTGCCAGCAGCTTGGGAGTAGCGGGCAACTCCTACGAGCAGTACTTC. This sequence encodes CASSLGVAGNSYEQYF.